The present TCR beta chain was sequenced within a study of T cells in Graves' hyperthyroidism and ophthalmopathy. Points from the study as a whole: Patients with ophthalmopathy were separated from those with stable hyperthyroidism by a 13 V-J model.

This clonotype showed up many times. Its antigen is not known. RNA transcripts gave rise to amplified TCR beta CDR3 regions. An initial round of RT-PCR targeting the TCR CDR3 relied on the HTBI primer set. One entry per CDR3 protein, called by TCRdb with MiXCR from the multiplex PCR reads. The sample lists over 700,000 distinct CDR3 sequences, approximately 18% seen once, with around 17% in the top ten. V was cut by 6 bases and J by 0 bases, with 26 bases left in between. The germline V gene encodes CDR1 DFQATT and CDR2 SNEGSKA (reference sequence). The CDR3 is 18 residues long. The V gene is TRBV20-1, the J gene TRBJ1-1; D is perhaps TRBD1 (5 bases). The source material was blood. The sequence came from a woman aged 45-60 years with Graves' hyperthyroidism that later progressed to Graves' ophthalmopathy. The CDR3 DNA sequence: TGCAGTGCCAGGGAGCTTAACCTCGTCCAATTTATGAACACTGAAGCTTTCTTT. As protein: CSARELNLVQFMNTEAFF.